This is a list of T cell receptor beta chains from one sample in a study of blood T cells in healthy people across ages. Each CDR3 protein gets one entry after TCRdb re-called the 5' RACE reads with MiXCR. The sample consists of some 1 million distinct CDR3 sequences, 40% to 55% of them appearing once. The sequenced sample was blood. These receptors were obtained from a woman aged 55-75 years in good health. Each CDR3 is given with its conserved first and last residue. D genes are given only for firm matches. Clone size is shown for a subset of rows, as once, few, many or a class of expanded clone.

V gene	J gene	D gene	clone size	CDR3 protein	CDR3 DNA
TRBV4-3	TRBJ2-6	-	-	CASSQERPMGANVLTF	TGCGCCAGCAGCCAAGAACGGCCCATGGGGGCCAACGTCCTGACTTTC
TRBV7-9	TRBJ2-7	-	-	CASSLIAYEQYF	TGTGCCAGCAGCTTAATTGCTTATGAGCAGTACTTC
TRBV12-3/TRBV12-4	TRBJ2-5	-	many	CASSLNRVQETQYF	TGTGCCAGCAGTTTAAACAGGGTCCAAGAGACCCAGTACTTC
TRBV18	TRBJ2-7	-	-	CASSPGPKRLYEQYF	TGTGCCAGCTCACCAGGCCCAAAGAGGCTCTACGAGCAGTACTTC
TRBV12-3/TRBV12-4	TRBJ2-7	-	few	CASSSGPPGPYEQYF	TGTGCCAGCAGTTCAGGGCCACCCGGGCCCTACGAGCAGTACTTC
TRBV7-8	TRBJ1-1	-	few	CASSASKAGAYTNTEAFF	TGTGCCAGCAGCGCTTCGAAGGCAGGGGCATATACGAACACTGAAGCTTTCTTT
TRBV3-1	TRBJ2-5	-	-	CASRLGGKETQYF	TGTGCCAGCAGGCTTGGGGGGAAAGAGACCCAGTACTTC
TRBV9	TRBJ2-5	-	-	CASSVAAIQETQYF	TGTGCCAGCAGCGTAGCGGCTATCCAAGAGACCCAGTACTTC
TRBV28	TRBJ1-1	-	-	CASSSGQIREAFF	TGTGCCAGCAGCTCCGGTCAGATACGTGAAGCTTTCTTT
TRBV12-3/TRBV12-4	TRBJ2-7	TRBD2	few	CASSGGLAAYEQYF	TGTGCCAGCTCGGGGGGGCTAGCGGCCTACGAGCAGTACTTC
TRBV19	TRBJ2-1	-	few	CASLPVAGGLSEQFF	TGTGCCAGTTTGCCCGTTGCAGGTGGTCTCAGTGAGCAGTTCTTC
TRBV29-1	TRBJ2-5	-	-	CSVGDGAGETQYF	TGCAGCGTTGGGGACGGCGCGGGCGAGACCCAGTACTTC
TRBV4-3	TRBJ2-7	-	-	CASSQIVFSYEQYF	TGCGCCAGCAGCCAAATCGTCTTCTCCTACGAGCAGTACTTC
TRBV5-1	TRBJ2-3	TRBD2	few	CASSPEAGGDTQYF	TGCGCCAGCAGCCCGGAAGCGGGAGGAGATACGCAGTATTTT
TRBV27	TRBJ1-2	-	-	CASSPEPVYGYTF	TGTGCCAGCAGTCCCGAACCTGTTTATGGTTACACCTTC
TRBV6-6	TRBJ2-7	TRBD1	few	CASSLTGQYEQYF	TGTGCCAGCAGCTTGACAGGGCAGTACGAGCAGTACTTC
TRBV7-2	TRBJ2-3	-	once	CASSFSAGDTGTQYF	TGTGCCAGCAGCTTCTCGGCGGGGGACACAGGTACGCAGTATTTT
TRBV7-9	TRBJ2-1	-	few	CASSPTIVDEQFF	TGTGCCAGCAGCCCAACGATCGTAGATGAGCAGTTCTTC
TRBV7-9	TRBJ1-2	-	-	CASSFGRGAKGNGYTF	TGTGCCAGCAGCTTCGGCCGGGGCGCGAAGGGTAATGGCTACACCTTC
TRBV29-1	TRBJ2-4	-	many	CSVEIRAAAKNIQYF	TGCAGCGTTGAAATCCGGGCCGCGGCCAAAAACATTCAGTACTTC
TRBV7-6	TRBJ2-7	-	-	CASSLAASRQNEQYF	TGTGCCAGCAGCTTAGCCGCGAGTCGTCAGAATGAGCAGTACTTC
TRBV15	TRBJ1-2	-	once	CATSRPGSNYGYTF	TGTGCCACCAGCAGACCAGGGTCCAACTATGGCTACACCTTC
TRBV14	TRBJ2-1	TRBD2	-	CASSQIAGKETQFF	TGTGCCAGCAGCCAGATAGCGGGAAAAGAGACCCAGTTCTTC
TRBV5-1	TRBJ1-2	TRBD1	few	CASSIDRDSYGYTF	TGCGCCAGCAGCATCGACAGGGATTCCTATGGCTACACCTTC
TRBV29-1	TRBJ1-2	-	-	CSVTPLGCGYTF	TGCAGCGTTACCCCCTTAGGGTGCGGCTACACCTTC
TRBV2	TRBJ2-7	-	-	CASSESIGEYYEQYF	TGTGCCAGCAGTGAATCAATCGGGGAATACTACGAGCAGTACTTC
TRBV6-2/TRBV6-3	TRBJ1-1	-	-	CASILDHTEAFF	TGTGCCAGCATCCTAGATCACACTGAAGCTTTCTTT
TRBV28	TRBJ2-4	TRBD2	-	CASSWDPRASGRNYGQYF	TGTGCCAGCAGTTGGGATCCGCGGGCTAGCGGGAGAAACTACGGGCAGTACTTC
TRBV10-1	TRBJ2-3	TRBD2	-	CASSRDYFTDTQYF	TGCGCCAGCAGTCGGGACTACTTCACAGATACGCAGTATTTT
TRBV20-1	TRBJ2-3	-	few	CSARGGPIGNTQYF	TGCAGTGCTAGAGGGGGCCCAATCGGAAATACGCAGTATTTT
TRBV7-8	TRBJ2-7	-	many	CASSLSSGEQYF	TGTGCCAGCAGCCTATCTTCCGGAGAGCAGTACTTC
TRBV6-1	TRBJ1-2	-	few	CASRGGGGYTF	TGTGCCAGCAGGGGCGGCGGTGGCTACACCTTC
TRBV20-1	TRBJ2-2	TRBD2	-	CSAFSGGNTGELFF	TGCAGTGCTTTTAGCGGGGGTAACACCGGGGAGCTGTTTTTT
TRBV2	TRBJ2-7	-	-	CASKRDGGSYEQYF	TGTGCCAGTAAAAGGGACGGAGGTTCCTACGAGCAGTACTTC
TRBV6-1	TRBJ2-4	TRBD1	-	CASSRGVGQGASKNIQYF	TGTGCCAGCAGCCGTGGGGTGGGGCAGGGGGCTTCCAAAAACATTCAGTACTTC
TRBV30	TRBJ2-7	TRBD1	-	CAWSLGTGDEQYF	TGTGCCTGGAGTTTAGGGACAGGAGATGAGCAGTACTTC
TRBV13	TRBJ1-5	-	-	CASSFGGMGNQPQHF	TGTGCCAGCAGCTTTGGGGGTATGGGCAATCAGCCCCAGCATTTT
TRBV2	TRBJ2-5	-	-	CASSRSEETQYF	TGTGCCAGCAGCCGGAGCGAGGAGACCCAGTACTTC
TRBV5-4	TRBJ2-4	-	-	CASSLGSAKNIQYF	TGTGCCAGCAGCTTGGGCAGTGCCAAAAACATTCAGTACTTC
TRBV5-6	TRBJ2-7	TRBD1	-	CASSPQDRGFYEQYF	TGTGCCAGCAGCCCCCAGGACAGGGGGTTCTACGAGCAGTACTTC
TRBV28	TRBJ2-1	TRBD1	-	CASSKQGAFDNEQFF	TGTGCCAGCAGCAAACAGGGGGCTTTTGACAATGAGCAGTTCTTC
TRBV20-1	TRBJ2-7	TRBD2	-	CSAPYRGAYEQYF	TGCAGTGCCCCTTATCGGGGGGCCTACGAGCAGTACTTC
TRBV10-3	TRBJ2-1	TRBD2	-	CATSSGGTYNEQFF	TGTGCCACCTCGAGCGGGGGAACCTACAATGAGCAGTTCTTC
TRBV7-9	TRBJ2-7	TRBD1	few	CASSLGQGASSEQYF	TGTGCCAGCAGCTTAGGACAGGGGGCTTCCTCCGAGCAGTACTTC
TRBV11-2	TRBJ2-3	TRBD1	few	CASSWDRGGTDTQYF	TGTGCCAGCAGCTGGGACAGGGGCGGCACAGATACGCAGTATTTT
TRBV20-1	TRBJ2-6	TRBD1	few	CSALGQGVIGANVLTF	TGCAGTGCTCTCGGACAGGGGGTGATTGGGGCCAACGTCCTGACTTTC
TRBV2	TRBJ2-1	-	-	CASSEGVGGYNEQFF	TGTGCCAGCAGTGAAGGGGTAGGGGGCTACAATGAGCAGTTCTTC
TRBV28	TRBJ2-1	TRBD1	-	CASSSIFSGTGGYKEQFF	TGTGCCAGCAGTTCCATATTCTCTGGGACAGGGGGCTACAAGGAGCAGTTCTTC
TRBV18	TRBJ1-2	TRBD1	-	CASSPSSGTGSLYGYTF	TGTGCCAGCTCACCAAGCTCCGGGACAGGTAGTCTCTATGGCTACACCTTC
TRBV7-9	TRBJ1-1	-	-	CASSLAGPGGFTEAFF	TGTGCCAGCAGCTTAGCGGGGCCGGGGGGGTTCACTGAAGCTTTCTTT